In this sample, the clone carrying this TCR beta chain turned up a few times. Its antigen is as yet unknown. CD4+ cells were split into CD45RA+ naive and CD45RA-negative memory subsets. CDR1 and CDR2 (germline): SQVTM, ANQGSEA. Trimming pared 3 bases from V and 7 bases from J, leaving 15 bases between. The CDR3 is 13 residues long. This specimen comes from a study of shared clonotypes between healthy human individuals. Sequencing was performed with immunoSEQ multiplex PCR; in TCRdb, only in-frame clones are kept and a portion is missing. The sample yields about 1 million clones, more than 60% seen once. Notes on the study in general: Around 5.4% of naive CD4 clonotypes were common to a handful of donors.

The V call is TRBV29-1, the J call TRBJ2-5; D is ambiguous. This sequence was found in a young man in good health. The sequenced sample was memory CD4+ T cells sorted from blood. Described subset: CD45RA-negative fraction. The CDR3 reads CSVDWVSQSTQYF. Here the CDR3 DNA reads TGCAGCGTTGATTGGGTGTCTCAATCGACCCAGTACTTC.